This T cell receptor (beta chain) was observed in a study of T cells in Graves' hyperthyroidism and ophthalmopathy. This clonotype was detected ten times or more. The V gene's germline CDR1 is PRHDT and CDR2 FYEKMQ (reference sequence). The CDR3 has 12 amino acids. The V end was cut by 2 bases, the J end by 6 bases, with 4 bases between. Researchers took RNA transcripts and amplified the TCR beta CDR3 regions from them. A first-round RT-PCR of the TCR CDR3 used the HTBI primer set. TCRdb itself ran the multiplex PCR reads through MiXCR, one entry per CDR3 protein. Here the sample spans 650,000 to 700,000 distinct CDR3 sequences, around a sixth being singletons.

The chain uses TRBV13 and TRBJ2-2, with unresolved D. Sequenced sample: blood. This TCR came from a man aged 50-60 years with Graves' hyperthyroidism. The CDR3 region has the DNA TGTGCCAGCAGCTTACCCGCCGGGGAGCTGTTTTTT. This codes for CASSLPAGELFF.